One sample yielded the 25 T cell receptor beta chains listed below, sequenced in a study of T-cell reconstitution after alpha-beta-depleted transplantation in children (dated by TCRdb to about 2016). The method was PCR. Sequencing took place on an Illumina HiSeq 2500. To normalize quantification of the TCRbeta repertoire, the TCR libraries were built with molecular barcoding that relied on unique molecular identifiers. TCRdb reran the public reads through fastp at Q25 and MiXCR, keeping productive beta chains. Under each unique CDR3 protein, matching rows form one entry showing the most common genes and DNA. This sample holds 600,000 to 700,000 distinct CDR3 sequences; roughly 17% were observed only once. Jointly, the top ten make up 1.1% of the sample. The sequencing here drew on PBMCs from the stem cell graft donor, taken from the stem cell graft. The source of these receptors is a human donor who donated a stem cell graft to a child with acute myeloid leukemia.

The chain recombines TRBV19 with TRBJ1-2, with a possible D match to TRBD1 (5 bases). Germline V gene data show CDR1 as LNHDA and CDR2 as SQIVND (reference sequence). V was shortened by 4 bases and J by 3 bases, with 6 bases between the two germline ends. The CDR3 spans 12 residues. CDR3 sequence reads: CASSRDHYGYTF. The CDR3 DNA is TGTGCCAGTAGTAGGGACCACTATGGCTACACCTTC. Full variable domain (outside the CDR3, taken from reference TRBV19 and TRBJ1-2): DGGITQSPKYLFRKEGQNVTLSCEQNLNHDAMYWYRQDPGQGLRLIYYSQIVNDFQKGDIAEGYSVSREKKESFPLTVTSAQKNPTAFYLCASSRDHYGYTFGSGTRLTVV.

Only a few counts were recorded for this clonotype. V usage is TRBV15 and J usage is TRBJ1-1; TRBD1 might be the D (5 bases). The CDR3 is 13 amino acids. V gave up 5 bases and J gave up 5 bases, with 12 bases separating them. Germline loops: CDR1 LNHNV, CDR2 YYDKDF (reference sequence). CDR3 protein: CATSATGSTEAFF. The CDR3 DNA reads as TGTGCCACCAGCGCTACAGGTAGTACTGAAGCTTTCTTT.

This clonotype appeared a few times. The J gene is TRBJ1-6, the V gene TRBV10-3, with a weak D call TRBD1 (5 bases). The CDR3 runs 15 residues. Germline V gene data show CDR1 as ENHRY and CDR2 as SYGVKD. Trimming pared 6 bases from V and 4 bases from J, leaving 13 bases between. This chain's CDR3 is CAISRGETYNSPLHF. CDR3 in DNA: TGTGCCATCAGCCGAGGGGAAACATATAATTCACCCCTCCACTTT.

The sample holds many counts of this clonotype. V and J are TRBV12-3 or TRBV12-4 and TRBJ1-1, with a possible D match to TRBD1 (5 bases). The germline V and J ends were trimmed by 5 bases and 6 bases, with 10 bases remaining between them. The CDR3 consists of 12 residues. The CDR3 DNA reads as TGTGCCAGCAGTCTACGACAGCCTGAAGCTTTCTTT. Its translation is CASSLRQPEAFF.

V is TRBV7-2 and J is TRBJ2-7, with 9 bases matching TRBD1. The V gene end was trimmed by 4 bases and the J gene end by 3 bases; junction bases not matched to a gene: 4. The CDR3 is made up of 14 amino acids. Germline CDR1 reads SGHTA; CDR2 reads FQGNSA. CDR3: CASSYGTGNYEQYF. DNA of the CDR3: TGTGCCAGCAGCTACGGGACAGGGAACTACGAGCAGTACTTC.

V gene TRBV6-2 or TRBV6-3 combines with J gene TRBJ1-2, with D perhaps TRBD1 (6 bases). Germline V gene sequence: CDR1 MNHEY, CDR2 SVGEGT. V was trimmed by 2 bases and J by 1 base, leaving 17 bases between them. This CDR3 contains 17 residues. This CDR3 reads CASSYNRRDTHNYGYTF. The CDR3 DNA reads TGTGCCAGCAGTTACAACCGACGGGACACGCATAACTATGGCTACACCTTC.

This clonotype has just a few counts. The J gene is TRBJ2-3, the V gene TRBV20-1, with 7 bases aligning to TRBD2. CDR3 size: 17 residues. After removal of 0 bases from V and 0 bases from J, the junction contained 9 bases not matched to a gene. The germline gives CDR1 DFQATT, CDR2 SNEGSKA (reference sequence). The CDR3 region has the DNA TGCAGTGCTAGAGATCTCCCTAGCGGACCTAGCACAGATACGCAGTATTTT. Its protein is CSARDLPSGPSTDTQYF.

This clonotype was counted many times. The rearrangement links TRBV20-1 to TRBJ2-7; D remains unclear. This CDR3 spans 15 amino acids. Trimming removed 1 base at V and 6 bases at J, with 19 bases between. Germline lookup yields CDR1 DFQATT and CDR2 SNEGSKA (reference sequence). CDR3 coding DNA: TGCAGTGCTAGAGCCCGAGATTGGGCTAAAGGCGAGCAGTACTTC. Protein sequence: CSARARDWAKGEQYF.

V gene TRBV7-9 combines with J gene TRBJ2-3, with no clear D. Per germline, CDR1 SEHNR and CDR2 FQNEAQ (reference sequence). This CDR3 contains 14 residues. Trimming took off 3 bases at V and 2 bases at J, with 9 bases between the two ends. For the CDR3, the DNA is TGTGCCAGCAGCTTTGAGAAGGTCACAGATACGCAGTATTTT. Translation: CASSFEKVTDTQYF.

This clonotype was seen repeatedly, ten times or more. J is TRBJ2-3 and V is TRBV20-1; 7 bases match TRBD2. Germline V gene data show CDR1 as DFQATT and CDR2 as SNEGSKA (reference sequence). V gave up 0 bases and J gave up 6 bases; unmatched junction bases: 6. This CDR3 has 14 amino acids. CDR3 protein: CSARDRTRVDTQYF. The DNA for the CDR3 is TGCAGTGCTAGAGATCGGACTAGAGTGGATACGCAGTATTTT.

This clonotype showed up just a few times. The chain links TRBV29-1 to TRBJ1-1; D unresolved. The CDR3 is 13 residues long. Germline V lookup: CDR1 SQVTM, CDR2 ANQGSEA. V was cut by 6 bases and J by 1 base, with 12 bases left in between. CDR3 sequence reads: CSVTQERNTEAFF. DNA of the CDR3: TGCAGCGTGACCCAGGAAAGGAACACTGAAGCTTTCTTT.

In its sample, this clonotype was seen a few times. V gene TRBV7-2 combines with J gene TRBJ2-1; TRBD1 matches 8 bases. The V segment lost 5 bases and the J segment 6 bases; nucleotides outside the gene matches: 3. CDR1 and CDR2 (germline): SGHTA, FQGNSA. CDR3 size: 13 residues. CDR3 nucleotide sequence: TGTGCCAGCAGCCTGGGACAGGCCAATGAGCAGTTCTTC. This gives the protein CASSLGQANEQFF.

The V and J genes are TRBV12-3 or TRBV12-4 and TRBJ1-6; 7 bases match TRBD1. Trimming cost V 6 bases and J 11 bases; bases outside gene matches: 10. The CDR3 totals 14 residues. CDR3 residues: CASSPQGGNTPLHF. The CDR3, as DNA: TGTGCCAGCAGCCCCCAGGGGGGAAACACACCCCTCCACTTT.

Points on this clonotype: This clone may be a read error of a much larger clone one base away. The V call is TRBV20-1, the J call TRBJ2-3; D is ambiguous. Germline V CDR1 and CDR2: DFQATT, SNEGSKA (reference sequence). This CDR3 contains 15 residues. CDR3 sequence (DNA): TGCTGTGCCCTTTGGTTGGCAAGTAGCACAGATACGCAGTATTTT. Its protein is CCALWLASSTDTQYF.

The rearrangement links TRBV28 to TRBJ1-6; the D gene is possibly TRBD1 (5 bases). The CDR3 loop spans 13 amino acids. The germline V gene has CDR1 MDHEN and CDR2 SYDVKM. The V end lost 6 bases, the J end lost 14 bases, and 17 bases lay between the germline ends. The CDR3 is CASRTQDPGTLHF. CDR3 nucleotide sequence: TGTGCCAGCAGAACACAGGACCCTGGGACCCTCCACTTT.

This clonotype was picked up a small number of times. This chain links TRBV20-1 with TRBJ2-1; tentatively, D is TRBD2 (5 bases). The CDR3 length is 15 residues. Trimming removed 6 bases at V and 4 bases at J, with 19 bases between. Germline CDR1 reads DFQATT; CDR2 reads SNEGSKA (reference sequence). The CDR3 nucleotides read TGCAGTGCCGGATCCGGGCTGGACTTTTACAATGAGCAGTTCTTC. Encoded protein: CSAGSGLDFYNEQFF.

This clonotype was found many times. The genes are TRBV20-1 and TRBJ1-6, with D possibly TRBD1 on 5 matching bases. V dropped 1 base and J dropped 4 bases, with 20 bases sitting between them. CDR3 size: 18 residues. Per germline, CDR1 DFQATT and CDR2 SNEGSKA (reference sequence). The CDR3 sequence is CSARGQGAADLYNSPLHF. In DNA form, the CDR3 reads TGCAGTGCTAGAGGTCAAGGGGCAGCGGATTTGTATAATTCACCCCTCCACTTT.

This clonotype was found many times. The CDR3 DNA reads as TGTGCCAGCAGCTTATCGGCGGGGGAATCTAGGGAGCAGTACTTC. Protein: CASSLSAGESREQYF. This rearrangement joins TRBV7-2 to TRBJ2-7; 7 bases align to TRBD2. Germline V CDR1 and CDR2: SGHTA, FQGNSA. The CDR3 runs 15 residues. The junction had 11 bases not matched to a gene; V was cut back by 2 bases and J by 7 bases. The variable domain in full, with the rest retrieved from reference TRBV7-2 and TRBJ2-7, is GAGVSQSPSNKVTEKGKDVELRCDPISGHTALYWYRQSLGQGLEFLIYFQGNSAPDKSGLPSDRFSAERTGGSVSTLTIQRTQQEDSAVYLCASSLSAGESREQYFGPGTRLTVT.

As to this clonotype: A much larger clonotype is one base distant, so this may be a read error. The chain joins TRBV7-2 to TRBJ2-5; unclear D gene. Trimming stripped 2 bases from V and 2 bases from J, with 12 bases between. The CDR3 sequence is 15 residues long. The germline V gene has CDR1 SGHTA and CDR2 FQGNSA. The CDR3 bases are TGTGCCAGCAGCTTATCCGGACGGTCACAAGAGACCCAGTACTTC. Translated, it gives CASSLSGRSQETQYF. The whole variable domain, remainder taken from reference TRBV7-2 and TRBJ2-5, is GAGVSQSPSNKVTEKGKDVELRCDPISGHTALYWYRQSLGQGLEFLIYFQGNSAPDKSGLPSDRFSAERTGGSVSTLTIQRTQQEDSAVYLCASSLSGRSQETQYFGPGTRLLVL.

This clonotype was counted between two and nine times. This chain links TRBV6-5 with TRBJ1-2; D perhaps matches TRBD1 (5 bases). Germline-derived CDR1 and CDR2 are MNHEY and SVGAGI. The CDR3 length is 15 residues. The V gene lost 4 bases and the J gene lost 6 bases, with 18 bases spanning the gap. CDR3 residues: CASSSYLGGRDGYTF. The CDR3 DNA reads as TGTGCCAGCAGTTCCTACCTCGGGGGACGGGATGGCTACACCTTC.

This clonotype has ten or more counts. The genes are TRBV5-1 and TRBJ2-5; tentatively, D is TRBD1 (6 bases). Germline assignment: CDR1 SGHRS and CDR2 YFSETQ. Deletions cut 3 bases from V and 6 bases from J, with 18 bases between. The CDR3 loop spans 15 amino acids. The CDR3 here is CASSWDKLREKTQYF. The CDR3 bases are TGCGCCAGCAGCTGGGACAAGTTGAGGGAGAAGACCCAGTACTTC.

The chain carries TRBV12-2 and TRBJ1-1; the D segment call TRBD1 is taken from the table without a DNA check. TRBV12-2 is an annotated pseudogene. The CDR3 sequence is 16 residues long. The CDR3 loop is CASRFNLNRVWTEAFF. The DNA for the CDR3 is TGTGCAAGTCGCTTCAATTTAAACAGGGTGTGGACTGAAGCTTTCTTT.

This clonotype appeared many times. V is TRBV20-1 and J is TRBJ2-3; 7 bases line up with TRBD1. Looked up from germline, CDR1 is DFQATT and CDR2 is SNEGSKA (reference sequence). There are 13 residues in the CDR3. V lost 6 bases to trimming and J lost 7 bases; unmatched junction nucleotides: 10. The CDR3 DNA is TGCAGTGCACCATCCACAGGGGAAAATACGCAGTATTTT. Amino acid sequence: CSAPSTGENTQYF.

This clonotype came up many times. V usage is TRBV20-1 and J usage is TRBJ2-5, with TRBD2 as a possible D gene (5 bases). Trimming removed 8 bases at V and 5 bases at J, with 12 bases between. The V gene's germline CDR1 is DFQATT and CDR2 SNEGSKA (reference sequence). The CDR3 sequence is 11 residues long. The CDR3 here is CSLEDGETQYF. DNA of the CDR3: TGCAGTCTGGAGGATGGGGAGACCCAGTACTTC.

The chain combines TRBV7-8 with TRBJ1-5, with D possibly matching TRBD1 (6 bases). This CDR3 region has 15 residues. Per the germline V gene, CDR1 is SGHVS and CDR2 is FQNEAQ. Trimming left V 5 bases short and J 6 bases short, with 17 bases between. CDR3 nucleotides: TGTGCCAGCAGCCCCAAACAGGGCGAGGGTCAGCCCCAGCATTTT. Amino acid sequence: CASSPKQGEGQPQHF. Full variable domain (outside the CDR3, taken from reference TRBV7-8 and TRBJ1-5): GAGVSQSPRYKVAKRGQDVALRCDPISGHVSLFWYQQALGQGPEFLTYFQNEAQLDKSGLPSDRFFAERPEGSVSTLKIQRTQQEDSAVYLCASSPKQGEGQPQHFGDGTRLSIL.